The T cell receptor beta chain under discussion was sequenced for a study of blood T cell repertoires in COVID-19 (TCRdb year 2020). About the investigation overall: Collaborator samples came from the United States, Italy and Spain and covered acute and convalescent phases of COVID-19. The prospective study material was composed of cDNA or gDNA derived from T cells, B-cell-depleted T cells, or PBMCs. Subjects who had been exposed to COVID-19, were actively infected with it, or had recovered from it provided the deeply sampled blood TCRbeta repertoires that made up the dataset. The repertoires were made available in a free public database intended to serve as a resource for research on the immune response to SARS-CoV-2. Samples were obtained from the ongoing ImmuneRACE study (first 160 participants) and from about 1,300 subjects provided by 6 global collaborators. Sample metadata almost always included a de-identified subject ID, COVID-19 status, age in years and sex. HLA class I and class II types, where available, came from metadata supplied by the sample provider rather than from assay-based typing. Results the study describes overall, beyond this receptor: How much clinical and demographic metadata was included differed by source and by participant, and the metadata was provided uncurated.

From a lookup of the germline V gene, CDR1 and CDR2 are MNHNS and SASEGT. The CDR3 has 15 amino acids, counting the end cysteine and phenylalanine. Solely the CDR3 DNA is kept, with 45 bases framed from the first base. Trimming accounts for 0 bases at V and 5 bases at J, while the number of junction bases matched to no gene is 4. Worth noting for this clone: Its antigen is still unknown. Within one base of it there is no much larger clone, and no base qualities were kept.

Participants in the prospective study were enrolled through a virtual design, were aged 18 to 89 years, and lived in approximately 25 United States geographic areas. Cohort assignment in the prospective study relied on participant-reported clinical history from a screening survey and a study questionnaire. Exposed participants were defined as having been in contact with someone with a PCR-confirmed or clinician-diagnosed COVID-19 case within 2 weeks of study entry. Mobile phlebotomists in the prospective study collected whole blood, serum and a nasopharyngeal or oropharyngeal swab from every participant. Over a roughly two-month period, participants in the prospective study had the option of providing additional blood draws and questionnaires. Before DNA extraction, blood samples from the prospective study were shipped at room temperature or frozen. The immunoSEQ Assay, a bias-controlled multiplex PCR, was used to amplify TCRbeta CDR3 regions from genomic DNA. The original pipeline was this. The number of nucleated cells in each sample was estimated from the amplification of reference gene primers within the assay. To quantify the absolute abundance of each unique TCRbeta CDR3 rearrangement, sequence reads were collapsed and filtered. For each sample, productive Simpson clonality was calculated as the square root of Simpson's diversity index over productive rearrangements. TCRdb obtained this table from immuneACCESS and retained in-frame rearrangements with V and J assigned. These tables miss some clones; where compared with another copy, unresolved V genes account for less than half of the shortfall, and the remainder is unexplained. V and J calls and clone size are those listed in that table; D and trimming were worked out from the DNA. This sample holds some 270,000 clones; 85% to 95% were observed only once. The ten largest make up less than 3.5% of the sample.

The clonotype was recovered from a man aged 40-55 years who had been exposed to COVID-19. The chain joins TRBV6-1 to TRBJ2-3; TRBD2 fits 8 bases in the junction. What was sequenced was PBMCs or T cells enriched from blood (not recorded which). The CDR3 here reads CASSEAGGAGDTQYF. The nucleotide sequence is TGTGCCAGCAGTGAAGCCGGGGGGGCGGGAGATACGCAGTATTTT.